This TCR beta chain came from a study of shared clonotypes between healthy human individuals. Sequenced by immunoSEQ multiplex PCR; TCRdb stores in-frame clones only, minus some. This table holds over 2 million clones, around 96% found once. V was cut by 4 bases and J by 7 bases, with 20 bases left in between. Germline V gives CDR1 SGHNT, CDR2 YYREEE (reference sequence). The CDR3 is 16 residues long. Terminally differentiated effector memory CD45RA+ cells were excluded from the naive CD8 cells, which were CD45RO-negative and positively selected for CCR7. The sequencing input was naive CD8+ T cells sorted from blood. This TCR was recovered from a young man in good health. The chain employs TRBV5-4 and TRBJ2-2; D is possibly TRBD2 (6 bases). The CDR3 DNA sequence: TGTGCCAGCAGCCCCACTTGGGGGGAAGTAGGCGGGGAGCTGTTTTTT. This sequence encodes CASSPTWGEVGGELFF. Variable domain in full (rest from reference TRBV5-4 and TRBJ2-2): ETGVTQSPTHLIKTRGQQVTLRCSSQSGHNTVSWYQQALGQGPQFIFQYYREEENGRGNFPPRFSGLQFPNYSSELNVNALELDDSALYLCASSPTWGEVGGELFFGEGSRLTVL.